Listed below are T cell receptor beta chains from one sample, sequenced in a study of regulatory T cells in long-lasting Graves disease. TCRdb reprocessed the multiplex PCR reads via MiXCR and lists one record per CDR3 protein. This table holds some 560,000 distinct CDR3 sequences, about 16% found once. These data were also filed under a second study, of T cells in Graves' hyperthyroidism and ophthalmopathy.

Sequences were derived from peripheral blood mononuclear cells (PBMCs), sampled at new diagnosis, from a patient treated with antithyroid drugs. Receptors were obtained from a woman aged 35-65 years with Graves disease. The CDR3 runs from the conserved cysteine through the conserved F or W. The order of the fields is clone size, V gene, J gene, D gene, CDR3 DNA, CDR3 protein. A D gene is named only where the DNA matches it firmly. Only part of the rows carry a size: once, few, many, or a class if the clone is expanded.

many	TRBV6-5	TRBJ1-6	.	TGTGCCAGCAGTTACGGACGTGGACTGGGGGGCTCACCCCTCCACTTT	CASSYGRGLGGSPLHF
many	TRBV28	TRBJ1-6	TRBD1	TGTGCCAGCAGCTCGATCCCGGACAGGGCGAATTCACCCCTCCACTTT	CASSSIPDRANSPLHF
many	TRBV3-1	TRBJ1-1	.	TGTGCCAGCAGCCAAAAAGGGTCAGGAAACACTGAAGCTTTCTTT	CASSQKGSGNTEAFF
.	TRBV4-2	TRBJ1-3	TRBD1	TGTGCCAGCAGCCAAACCCCGGGACAGCTGGGAAACACCATATATTTT	CASSQTPGQLGNTIYF
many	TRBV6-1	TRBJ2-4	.	TGTGCCAGCAGTCCTCACAGTAGCAGGTCCAAAAACATTCAGTACTTC	CASSPHSSRSKNIQYF
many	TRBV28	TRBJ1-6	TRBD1	TGTGCCAGCAGGACAGGGGGGAGGGAACCCCTCCACTTT	CASRTGGREPLHF
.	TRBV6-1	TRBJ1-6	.	TGTGCCAGCAGTGAAGTGGGGGGGGCAGGGGTTAGACCCCTCCACTTT	CASSEVGGAGVRPLHF
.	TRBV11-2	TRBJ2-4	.	TGTGCCAGCAGCGGGGTTAGGGACAAAAACATTCAGTACTTC	CASSGVRDKNIQYF
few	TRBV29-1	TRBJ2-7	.	TGCAGCGTCCACTCCCAGGGGCTCTCGGACGAGCAGTACTTC	CSVHSQGLSDEQYF
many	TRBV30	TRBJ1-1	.	TGTGCCTGGAACCCGTATAAGAACACTGAAGCTTTCTTT	CAWNPYKNTEAFF
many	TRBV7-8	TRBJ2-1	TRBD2	TGTGCCAGCAGCTCCCGGGACTACGCTTGGAATGAGCAGTTCTTC	CASSSRDYAWNEQFF
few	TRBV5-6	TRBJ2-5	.	TGTGCCAGCAGCCTAACCCGGGACCGCGAGACCCAGTACTTC	CASSLTRDRETQYF
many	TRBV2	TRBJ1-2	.	TGTGCCAGCAGTGAAGTGGGGTCGTGGGGGGAGGCGGGCGAGAACTATGGCTACACCTTC	CASSEVGSWGEAGENYGYTF
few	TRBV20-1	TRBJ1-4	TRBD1	TGCAGTGCTCCCCGGGACAGGGAAGTAACTAATGAAAAACTGTTTTTT	CSAPRDREVTNEKLFF
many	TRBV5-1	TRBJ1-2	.	TGCGCCAGCAGCCTCCAGGAGGGGGATGGCTACACCTTC	CASSLQEGDGYTF
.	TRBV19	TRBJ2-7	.	TGTGCCAGTATCGGGACGCATCCCTACGAGCAGTACTTC	CASIGTHPYEQYF
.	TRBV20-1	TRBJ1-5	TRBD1	TGCAGTGCTAGCGGGACAGGAGGAGGGGCGCGTCCCCAGCATTTT	CSASGTGGGARPQHF
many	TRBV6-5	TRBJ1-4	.	TGTGCCAGCAGTTACTCGACGACCTTGGAAAAACTGTTTTTT	CASSYSTTLEKLFF
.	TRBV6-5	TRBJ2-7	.	TGTGCCTGCAGTTTCGGACTGGGGTACGAGCAGTACTTC	CACSFGLGYEQYF
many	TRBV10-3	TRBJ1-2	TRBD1	TGTGCCATCAGCCACCAGGGGGAAGGATCCTATGGCTACACCTTC	CAISHQGEGSYGYTF
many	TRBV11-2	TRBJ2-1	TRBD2	TGTGCCAGCAGCGGAAGCGGGGGGGCCTCCTACAATGAGCAGTTCTTC	CASSGSGGASYNEQFF
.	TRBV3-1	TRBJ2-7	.	TGTGCCAGCAGCCAAGGTGGTGGGGACGAGCAGTACTTC	CASSQGGGDEQYF
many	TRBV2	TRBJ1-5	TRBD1	TGTGCCAGCAGCGACGGACAGGGGAATCAGCCCCAGCATTTT	CASSDGQGNQPQHF
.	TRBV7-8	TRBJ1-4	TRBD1	TGTGCCAGCAGCCTAACAGGGGGCATTGAAAAACTGTTTTTT	CASSLTGGIEKLFF
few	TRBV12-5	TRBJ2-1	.	TGTGCTAGTGGTTTATTTTATGAGCAGTTCTTC	CASGLFYEQFF
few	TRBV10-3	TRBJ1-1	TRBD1	TGTGCCATCAGCGGGCGGGACAGGGGCTCTGAAGCTTTCTTT	CAISGRDRGSEAFF
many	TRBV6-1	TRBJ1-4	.	TGTGCCAGCGGACAAGCCCATGAAAAACTGTTTTTT	CASGQAHEKLFF
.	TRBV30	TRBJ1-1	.	TGTGCCTGGAGTGTTGTGGAGGTGACTGAAGCTTTCTTT	CAWSVVEVTEAFF
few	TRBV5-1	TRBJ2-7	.	TGCGCCAGCAGCTCCAGGACGGACCCAGGCTACGAGCAGTACTTC	CASSSRTDPGYEQYF
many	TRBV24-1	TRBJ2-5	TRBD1	TGTGCCACCAGTGATGACAGGGGATCAGAGACCCAGTACTTC	CATSDDRGSETQYF
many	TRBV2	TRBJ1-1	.	TGTGCCAGCATACCCTCTGAGGGCACTGAAGCTTTCTTT	CASIPSEGTEAFF
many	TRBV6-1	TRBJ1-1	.	TGTGCCAGCACGGGGCCAGCGGGCGTCGGAGTAGCTTTCTTT	CASTGPAGVGVAFF
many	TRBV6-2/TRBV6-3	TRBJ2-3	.	TGTGCCAGCAGTTACAGGGTCCTCGATACGCAGTATTTT	CASSYRVLDTQYF
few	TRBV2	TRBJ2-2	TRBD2	TGTGCCAGCAGTGGCAGGACTAGGCTTGTGGGGGAGCTGTTTTTT	CASSGRTRLVGELFF
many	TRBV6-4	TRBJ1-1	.	TGTGCCAGCAGTGTTAGTCAGAACACTGAAGCTTTCTTT	CASSVSQNTEAFF
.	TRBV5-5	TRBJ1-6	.	TGTGCCAGCAGCTGGCGGATTGGGAATTCACCCCTCCACTTT	CASSWRIGNSPLHF
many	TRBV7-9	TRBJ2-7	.	TGTGCCAGCAGCTTATGGGGTGAAGTAAGCGAGCAGTACTTC	CASSLWGEVSEQYF
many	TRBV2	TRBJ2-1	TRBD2	TGTGCCAGCAGATATAGCGGGGGACGCTCCTACAATGAGCAGTTCTTC	CASRYSGGRSYNEQFF